What follows is one TCR beta chain and its context. The PCR was carried out with 60 Vbeta primers and 13 Jbeta primers. Profiling relied on immunoSEQ multiplex PCR, and the TCRdb table lists in-frame clones only, not all of them. The sample totals under 130,000 clones. CDR1 SGHRS and CDR2 YFSETQ come from the germline V gene. The CDR3 consists of 15 residues. The trim removed 3 bases at V and 8 bases at J, leaving 12 bases unmatched. This record comes from a study of cytomegalovirus exposure and HLA in healthy donors. Sequenced material: PBMCs. This chain uses TRBV5-1 with TRBJ1-2; 8 nucleotides match TRBD1. This receptor was obtained from a man aged 40-49 years in good health and CMV-seronegative. CDR3 loop: CASSSAQTGVNGYTF. The CDR3 DNA reads TGCGCCAGCAGCTCAGCACAGACAGGGGTAAACGGCTACACCTTC.